These T cell receptor beta chains were read from a single sample in a study of T cell responses to AZD1222 COVID-19 vaccine. Profiled with immunoSEQ multiplex PCR; TCRdb holds only in-frame clones, not every one. Among 100,000 to 140,000 clones listed, about 90% were seen once. The sequencing used peripheral blood, collected 28 days after the second AZD1222 dose. These receptors were obtained from an adult who received the AZD1222 COVID-19 vaccine. CDR3s include the opening cysteine and the closing phenylalanine or tryptophan. The D gene is left open where the match is weak.

d_call j_call v_call cdr3_aa
- TRBJ1-1 TRBV7-2 CASSLQGGGYYTEAFF
TRBD1 TRBJ2-2 TRBV6-4 CASSGGTGNTGELFF
- TRBJ1-3 TRBV5-4 CASSSGGAGNTIYF
- TRBJ2-2 TRBV3-1/TRBV3-2 CASSQVFRGATGELFF
- TRBJ1-2 TRBV7-9 CASSSNGYTF
- TRBJ1-5 TRBV11-2 CASSENSFLGNQPQHF
- TRBJ1-3 TRBV4-1 CASSQDYGGSGNTIYF
- TRBJ1-1 TRBV4-1 CASSQVSSTEAFF
- TRBJ2-1 TRBV5-1 CASSHTRGDEQFF
- TRBJ1-1 TRBV11-2 CASSLVATEAFF